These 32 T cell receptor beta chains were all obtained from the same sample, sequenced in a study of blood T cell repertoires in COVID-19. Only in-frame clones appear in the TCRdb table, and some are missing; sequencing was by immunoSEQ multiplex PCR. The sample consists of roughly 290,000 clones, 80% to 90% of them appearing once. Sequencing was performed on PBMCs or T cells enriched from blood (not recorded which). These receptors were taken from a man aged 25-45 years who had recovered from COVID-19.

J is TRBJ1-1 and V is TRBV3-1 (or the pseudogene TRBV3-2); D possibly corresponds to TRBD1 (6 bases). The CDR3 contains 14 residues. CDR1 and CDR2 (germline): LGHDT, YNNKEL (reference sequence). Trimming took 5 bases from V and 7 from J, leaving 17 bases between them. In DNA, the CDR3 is TGTGCCAGCAGCTACAGGGAAATGAAAAGTGAAGCTTTCTTT. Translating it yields CASSYREMKSEAFF.

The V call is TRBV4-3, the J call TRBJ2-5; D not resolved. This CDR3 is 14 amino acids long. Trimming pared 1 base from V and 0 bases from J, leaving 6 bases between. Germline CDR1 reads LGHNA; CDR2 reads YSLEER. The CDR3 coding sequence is TGCGCCAGCAGCCAAGGGTCAGACCAAGAGACCCAGTACTTC. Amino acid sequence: CASSQGSDQETQYF.

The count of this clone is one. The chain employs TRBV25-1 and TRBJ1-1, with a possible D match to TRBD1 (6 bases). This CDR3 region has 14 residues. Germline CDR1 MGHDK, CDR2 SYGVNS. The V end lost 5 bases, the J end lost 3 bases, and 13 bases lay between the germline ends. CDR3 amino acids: CASSRGGADTEAFF. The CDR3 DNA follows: TGTGCCAGCAGTCGGGGGGGCGCGGACACTGAAGCTTTCTTT.

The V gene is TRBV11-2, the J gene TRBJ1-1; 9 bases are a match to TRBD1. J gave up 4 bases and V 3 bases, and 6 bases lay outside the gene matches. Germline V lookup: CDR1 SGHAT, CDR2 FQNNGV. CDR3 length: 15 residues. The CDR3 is CASSFLGQGFTEAFF. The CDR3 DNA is TGTGCCAGCAGCTTTTTGGGACAGGGTTTCACTGAAGCTTTCTTT. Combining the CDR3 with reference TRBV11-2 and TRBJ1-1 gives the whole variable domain EAGVAQSPRYKIIEKRQSVAFWCNPISGHATLYWYQQILGQGPKLLIQFQNNGVVDDSQLPKDRFSAERLKGVDSTLKIQPAKLEDSAVYLCASSFLGQGFTEAFFGQGTRLTVV.

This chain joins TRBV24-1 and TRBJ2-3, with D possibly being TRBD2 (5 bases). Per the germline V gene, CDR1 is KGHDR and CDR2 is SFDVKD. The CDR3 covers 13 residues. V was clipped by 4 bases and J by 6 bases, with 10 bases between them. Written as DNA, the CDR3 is TGTGCCACCAGTGAAGGCGGGCGGGATACGCAGTATTTT. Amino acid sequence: CATSEGGRDTQYF.

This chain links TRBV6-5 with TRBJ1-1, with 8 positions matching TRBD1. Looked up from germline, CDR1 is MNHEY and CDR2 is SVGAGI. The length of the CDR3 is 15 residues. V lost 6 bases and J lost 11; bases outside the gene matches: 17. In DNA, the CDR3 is TGTGCCAGCAGCATACAGGGGGGGCGAATGTGGCCGGCTTTCTTT. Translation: CASSIQGGRMWPAFF.

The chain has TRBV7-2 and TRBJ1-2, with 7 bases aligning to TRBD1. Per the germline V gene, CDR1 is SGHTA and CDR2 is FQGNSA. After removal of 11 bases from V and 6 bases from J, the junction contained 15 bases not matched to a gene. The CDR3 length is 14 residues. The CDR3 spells CAGRQGGSFHGYTF. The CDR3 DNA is TGTGCCGGAAGACAGGGAGGCAGTTTTCATGGCTACACCTTC.

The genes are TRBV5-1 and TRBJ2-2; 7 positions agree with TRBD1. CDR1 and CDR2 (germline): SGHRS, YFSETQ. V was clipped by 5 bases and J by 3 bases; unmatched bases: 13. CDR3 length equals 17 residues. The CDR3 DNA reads TGCGCCAGCAGGAACAGCATCGACAGGGTGGACACCGGGGAGCTGTTTTTT. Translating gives CASRNSIDRVDTGELFF.

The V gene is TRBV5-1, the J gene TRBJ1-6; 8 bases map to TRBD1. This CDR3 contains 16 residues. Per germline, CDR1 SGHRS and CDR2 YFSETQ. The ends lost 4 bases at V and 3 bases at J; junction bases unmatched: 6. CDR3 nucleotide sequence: TGCGCCAGCAGCCGGACAGGGTTAGGCTATAATTCACCCCTCCACTTT. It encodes CASSRTGLGYNSPLHF.

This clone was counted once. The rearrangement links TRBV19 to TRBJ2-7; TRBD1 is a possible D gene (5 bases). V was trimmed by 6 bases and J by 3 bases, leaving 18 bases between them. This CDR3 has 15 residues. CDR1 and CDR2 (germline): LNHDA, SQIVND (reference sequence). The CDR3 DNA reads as TGTGCCAGTAGACTCGCCCCGACAGCAAACTACGAGCAGTACTTC. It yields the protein CASRLAPTANYEQYF.

The CDR3 DNA follows: TGTGCCAGCAGCGTAGGATCCGGGATTGGGGGCTACACCTTC. This translates into CASSVGSGIGGYTF. V usage is TRBV9 and J usage is TRBJ1-2; D gene ambiguous. V was trimmed by 0 bases and J by 8 bases, leaving 14 bases between them. Germline CDR1 SGDLS, CDR2 YYNGEE. The CDR3 sequence is 14 residues long.

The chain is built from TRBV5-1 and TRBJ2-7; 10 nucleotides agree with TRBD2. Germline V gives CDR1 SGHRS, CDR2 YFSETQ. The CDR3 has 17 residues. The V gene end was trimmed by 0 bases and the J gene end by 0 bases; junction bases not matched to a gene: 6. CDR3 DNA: TGCGCCAGCAGCTTGGCGCCTAGCGGGGGAATCTCCTACGAGCAGTACTTC. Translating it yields CASSLAPSGGISYEQYF.

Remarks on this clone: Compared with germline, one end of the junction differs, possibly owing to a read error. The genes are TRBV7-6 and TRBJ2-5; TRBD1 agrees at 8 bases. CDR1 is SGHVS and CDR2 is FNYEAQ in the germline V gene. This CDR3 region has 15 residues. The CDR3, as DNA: TGTGCCAGCAGCCTAGCAGGGGGCCTCCAAGAGACCCAGTACTTC. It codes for CASSLAGGLQETQYF. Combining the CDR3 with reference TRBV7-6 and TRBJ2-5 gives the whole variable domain GAGVSQSPRYKVTKRGQDVALRCDPISGHVSLYWYRQALGQGPEFLTYFNYEAQQDKSGLPNDRFSAERPEGSISTLTIQRTEQRDSAMYRCASSLAGGLQETQYFGPGTRLLVL.

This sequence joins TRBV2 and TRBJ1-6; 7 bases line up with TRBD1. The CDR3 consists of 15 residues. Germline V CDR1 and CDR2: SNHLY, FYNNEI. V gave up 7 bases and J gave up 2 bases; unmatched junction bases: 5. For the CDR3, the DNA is TGTGCCAGCAACCGACAGGGACCCTATAATTCACCCCTCCACTTT. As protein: CASNRQGPYNSPLHF.

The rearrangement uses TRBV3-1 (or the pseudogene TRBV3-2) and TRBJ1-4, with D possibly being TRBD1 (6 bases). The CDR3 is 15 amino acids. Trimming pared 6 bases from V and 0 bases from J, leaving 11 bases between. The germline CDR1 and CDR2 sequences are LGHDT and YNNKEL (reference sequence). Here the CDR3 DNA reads TGTGCCAGCAGACGGACAGCCTCAACTAATGAAAAACTGTTTTTT. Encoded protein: CASRRTASTNEKLFF.

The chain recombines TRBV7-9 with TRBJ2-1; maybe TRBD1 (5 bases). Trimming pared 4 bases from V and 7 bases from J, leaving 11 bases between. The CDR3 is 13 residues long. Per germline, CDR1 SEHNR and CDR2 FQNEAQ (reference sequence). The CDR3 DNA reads TGTGCCAGCAGCTCCTCACAGGCAAATGAGCAGTTCTTC. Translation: CASSSSQANEQFF.

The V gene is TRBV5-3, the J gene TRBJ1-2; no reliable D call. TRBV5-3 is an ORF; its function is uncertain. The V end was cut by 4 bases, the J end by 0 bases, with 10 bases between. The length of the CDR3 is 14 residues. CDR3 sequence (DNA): TGTGCCAGAAGCGTCAGGCTCGCTAACTATGGCTACACCTTC. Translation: CARSVRLANYGYTF.

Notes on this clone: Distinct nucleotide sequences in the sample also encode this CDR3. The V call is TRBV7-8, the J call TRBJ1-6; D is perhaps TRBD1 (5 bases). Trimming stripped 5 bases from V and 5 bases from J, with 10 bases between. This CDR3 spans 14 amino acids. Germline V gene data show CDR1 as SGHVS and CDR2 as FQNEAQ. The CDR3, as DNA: TGTGCCAGCAGCGTAACAGGAGATAATTCACCCCTCCACTTT. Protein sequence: CASSVTGDNSPLHF. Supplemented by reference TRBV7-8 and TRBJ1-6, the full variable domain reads GAGVSQSPRYKVAKRGQDVALRCDPISGHVSLFWYQQALGQGPEFLTYFQNEAQLDKSGLPSDRFFAERPEGSVSTLKIQRTQQEDSAVYLCASSVTGDNSPLHFGNGTRLTVT.

CDR3: CATMGQGNTEAFF. In nucleotides, the CDR3 is TGTGCCACGATGGGACAGGGGAACACTGAAGCTTTCTTT. The chain couples TRBV24-1 to TRBJ1-1; 9 positions match TRBD1. Germline V CDR1 and CDR2: KGHDR, SFDVKD. The CDR3 covers 13 residues. J gave up 1 base and V 10 bases, and 3 bases lay outside the gene matches.

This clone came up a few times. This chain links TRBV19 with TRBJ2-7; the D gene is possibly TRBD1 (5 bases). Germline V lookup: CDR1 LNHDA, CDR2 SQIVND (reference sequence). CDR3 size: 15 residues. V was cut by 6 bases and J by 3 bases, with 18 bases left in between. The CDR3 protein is CASSFGAGPNYEQYF. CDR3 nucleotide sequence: TGTGCCAGTAGCTTTGGGGCAGGGCCAAACTACGAGCAGTACTTC.

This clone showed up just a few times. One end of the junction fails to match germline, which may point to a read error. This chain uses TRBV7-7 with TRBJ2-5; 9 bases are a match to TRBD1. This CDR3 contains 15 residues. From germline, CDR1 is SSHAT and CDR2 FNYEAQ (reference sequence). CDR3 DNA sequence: TGTGCTAGCAGCTTAGTCGGGGGGACAGGGGAGACCCAGTACTTC. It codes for CASSLVGGTGETQYF.

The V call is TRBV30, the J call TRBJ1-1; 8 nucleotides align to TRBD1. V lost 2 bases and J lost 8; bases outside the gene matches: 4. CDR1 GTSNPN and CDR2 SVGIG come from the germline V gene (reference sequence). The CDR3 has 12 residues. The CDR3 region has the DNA TGTGCCTGGAGTATTGGGACAGGCGAAGCTTTCTTT. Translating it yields CAWSIGTGEAFF.

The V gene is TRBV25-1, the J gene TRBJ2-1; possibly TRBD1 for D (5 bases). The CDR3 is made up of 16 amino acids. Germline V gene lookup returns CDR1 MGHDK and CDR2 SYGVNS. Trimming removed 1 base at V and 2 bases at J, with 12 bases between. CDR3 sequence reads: CASSESTDTTYNEQFF. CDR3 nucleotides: TGTGCCAGCAGTGAATCTACGGACACCACCTACAATGAGCAGTTCTTC.

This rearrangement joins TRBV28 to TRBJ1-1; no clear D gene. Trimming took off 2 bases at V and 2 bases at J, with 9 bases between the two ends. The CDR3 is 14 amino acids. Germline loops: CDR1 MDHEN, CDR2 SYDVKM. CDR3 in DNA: TGTGCCAGCAGTTTACAGTCTCCAAACACTGAAGCTTTCTTT. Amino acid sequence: CASSLQSPNTEAFF.

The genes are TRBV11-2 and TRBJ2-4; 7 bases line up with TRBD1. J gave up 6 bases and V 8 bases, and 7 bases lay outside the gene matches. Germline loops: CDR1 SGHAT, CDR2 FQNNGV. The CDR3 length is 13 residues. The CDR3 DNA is TGTGCCAGCGCACAGGGGATCCTAAACATTCAGTACTTC. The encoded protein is CASAQGILNIQYF. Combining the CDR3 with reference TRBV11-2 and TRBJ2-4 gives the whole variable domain EAGVAQSPRYKIIEKRQSVAFWCNPISGHATLYWYQQILGQGPKLLIQFQNNGVVDDSQLPKDRFSAERLKGVDSTLKIQPAKLEDSAVYLCASAQGILNIQYFGAGTRLSVL.

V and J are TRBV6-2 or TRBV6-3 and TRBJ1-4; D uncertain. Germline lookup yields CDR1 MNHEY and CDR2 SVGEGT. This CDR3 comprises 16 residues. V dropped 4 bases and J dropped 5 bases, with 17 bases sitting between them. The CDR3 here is CASSSTLGRPNEKLFF. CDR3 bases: TGTGCCAGCAGTTCCACCCTCGGGAGGCCGAATGAAAAACTGTTTTTT.

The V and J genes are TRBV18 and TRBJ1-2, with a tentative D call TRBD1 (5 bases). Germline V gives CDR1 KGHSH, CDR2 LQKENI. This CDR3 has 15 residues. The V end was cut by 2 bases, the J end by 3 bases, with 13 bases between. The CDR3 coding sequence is TGTGCCAGCTCACCAGGGGCAGGTTGGGACTATGGCTACACCTTC. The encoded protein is CASSPGAGWDYGYTF.

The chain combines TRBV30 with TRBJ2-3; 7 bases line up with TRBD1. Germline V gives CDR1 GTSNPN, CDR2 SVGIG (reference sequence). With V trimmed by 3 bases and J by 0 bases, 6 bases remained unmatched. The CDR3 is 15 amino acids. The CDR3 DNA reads TGTGCCTGGAGCCCAGGGGGTAGTAGCACAGATACGCAGTATTTT. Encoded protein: CAWSPGGSSTDTQYF.

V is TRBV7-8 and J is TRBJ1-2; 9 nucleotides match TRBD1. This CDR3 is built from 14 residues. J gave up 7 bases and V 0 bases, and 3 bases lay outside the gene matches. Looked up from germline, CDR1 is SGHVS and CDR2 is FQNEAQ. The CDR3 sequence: CASSLAETGGGYTF. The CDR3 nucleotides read TGTGCCAGCAGCTTAGCCGAGACAGGGGGTGGCTACACCTTC. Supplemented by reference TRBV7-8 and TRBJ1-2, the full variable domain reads GAGVSQSPRYKVAKRGQDVALRCDPISGHVSLFWYQQALGQGPEFLTYFQNEAQLDKSGLPSDRFFAERPEGSVSTLKIQRTQQEDSAVYLCASSLAETGGGYTFGSGTRLTVV.

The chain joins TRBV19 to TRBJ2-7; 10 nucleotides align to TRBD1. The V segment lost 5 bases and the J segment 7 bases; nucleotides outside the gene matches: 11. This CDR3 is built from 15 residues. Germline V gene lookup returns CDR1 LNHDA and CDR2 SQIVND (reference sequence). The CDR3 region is CASSSGQGNQREQYF. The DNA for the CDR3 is TGTGCCAGTAGTTCGGGACAGGGGAATCAACGGGAGCAGTACTTC.

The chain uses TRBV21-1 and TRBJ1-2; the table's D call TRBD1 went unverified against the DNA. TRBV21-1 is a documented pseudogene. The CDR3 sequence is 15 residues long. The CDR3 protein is CASSKDRGLDYGYTF. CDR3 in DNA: TGTGCCAGCAGCAAAGATAGGGGGCTCGACTATGGCTACACCTTC.

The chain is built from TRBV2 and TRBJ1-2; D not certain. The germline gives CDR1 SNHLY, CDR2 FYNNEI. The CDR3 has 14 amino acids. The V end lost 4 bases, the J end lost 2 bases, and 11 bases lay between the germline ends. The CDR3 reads CASSVEGANYGYTF. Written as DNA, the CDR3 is TGTGCCAGCAGTGTAGAGGGCGCCAACTATGGCTACACCTTC.